This T cell receptor (beta chain) was identified in a study of CD8+CD57+ T cells in acquired aplastic anemia. For the study at large: The study obtained an average of roughly 2.9 ug of DNA from sorted CD4+ and CD8+ cells. Read counts for CD4+ cells (from healthy donors) averaged about 10.8 million.

This CDR3 has 18 residues. Trimming removed 3 bases from V and 0 bases from J, with 18 bases in between. Germline V gives CDR1 DFQATT, CDR2 SNEGSKA (reference sequence). This clonotype appeared once. Its antigen is as yet unknown. Study-wide findings and caveats: CD8+ Simpson's diversity in patients was not significantly different from that in controls. Patients and controls were found to share twenty-nine CD8+ CDR3 sequences.

Genomic DNA acted as the template from which TCR beta VDJ combination and CDR3 sequence profiling were carried out. Using its own MiXCR run on the reads, TCRdb lists one record per CDR3 protein. The table lists 200,000 to 250,000 distinct CDR3 sequences, around 60% of them singletons. The receptor was derived from a human donor in good health. The gene calls are TRBV20-1 and TRBJ2-6, with D tentatively TRBD1 or TRBD2 (8 bases each). Sequencing was done on a sample of sorted CD4+, CD8+, or CD8+CD57+ T cells (not recorded which) from PBMCs. CDR3 sequence reads: CSARGLDRGSSGANVLTF. Written as DNA, the CDR3 is TGCAGTGCTAGGGGACTAGACAGGGGAAGCTCTGGGGCCAACGTCCTGACTTTC.